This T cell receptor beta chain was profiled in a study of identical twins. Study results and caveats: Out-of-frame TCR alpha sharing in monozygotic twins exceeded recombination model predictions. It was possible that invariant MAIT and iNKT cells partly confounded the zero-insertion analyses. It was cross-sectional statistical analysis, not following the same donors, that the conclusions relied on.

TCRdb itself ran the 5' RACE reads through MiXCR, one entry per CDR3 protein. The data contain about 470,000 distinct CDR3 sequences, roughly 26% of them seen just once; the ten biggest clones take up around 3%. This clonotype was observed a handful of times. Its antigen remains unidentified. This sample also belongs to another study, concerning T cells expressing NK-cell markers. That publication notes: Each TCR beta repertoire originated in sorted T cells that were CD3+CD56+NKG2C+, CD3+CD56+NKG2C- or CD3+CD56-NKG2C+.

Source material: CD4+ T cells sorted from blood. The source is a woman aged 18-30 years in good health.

This chain's CDR3 is CSAIQGHYEQYF. The CDR3 bases are TGCAGTGCTATTCAGGGACACTACGAGCAGTACTTC. This chain connects TRBV20-1 to TRBJ2-7; D might be TRBD1 (6 bases). Germline V lookup: CDR1 DFQATT, CDR2 SNEGSKA (reference sequence). The CDR3 runs to 12 residues. With 4 bases removed from V and 3 bases from J, the gap between germline ends came to 10 bases.